Shown below are 20 T cell receptor beta chains from a single sample sequenced in a study of blood T cell repertoires in COVID-19. The data were produced by immunoSEQ multiplex PCR, yet TCRdb's version contains in-frame clones alone and is incomplete. The table lists 250,000 to 300,000 clones, approximately 90% of them singletons. The specimen was peripheral blood. The receptors originated from a woman aged 40 to 55 who had recovered from COVID-19.

CDR3 DNA sequence: TGTGCCAGCAGTGAATTCGGCAGCGGGGACTTTGAGCAGTTCTTC. As protein: CASSEFGSGDFEQFF. The V call is TRBV25-1, the J call TRBJ2-1; TRBD2 aligns across 7 bases. V was pared by 1 base and J by 9 bases, with 9 bases of the junction left unmatched. The germline CDR1 and CDR2 sequences are MGHDK and SYGVNS. The CDR3 length is 15 residues. Looking up the rest from reference TRBV25-1 and TRBJ2-1 gives the full variable domain: EADIYQTPRYLVIGTGKKITLECSQTMGHDKMYWYQQDPGMELHLIHYSYGVNSTEKGDLSSESTVSRIRTEHFPLTLESARPSHTSQYLCASSEFGSGDFEQFFGPGTRLTVL.

The chain has TRBV6-5 and TRBJ2-7; the match to TRBD1 covers 11 bases. CDR1 and CDR2 from the germline V gene are MNHEY and SVGAGI. The CDR3 spans 14 residues. The trim removed 8 bases at V and 4 bases at J, leaving 7 bases unmatched. CDR3 loop: CASGPGTGGYEQYV. The CDR3, as DNA: TGTGCCAGCGGGCCCGGGACAGGGGGGTACGAGCAGTACGTC.

The V call is TRBV5-4, the J call TRBJ2-2; 15 bases fit TRBD2. Per the germline V gene, CDR1 is SGHNT and CDR2 is YYREEE (reference sequence). The CDR3 totals 17 residues. The trim removed 4 bases at V and 6 bases at J, leaving 7 bases unmatched. The CDR3 protein is CASSPGLAGGGSGELFF. The CDR3 DNA reads TGTGCCAGCAGCCCAGGACTAGCGGGAGGGGGATCCGGGGAGCTGTTTTTT.

The chain carries TRBV10-3 and TRBJ1-2, with 8 bases fitting TRBD1. Unmatched junction bases numbered 18, after V lost 0 bases and J lost 9 bases. The CDR3 contains 18 residues. CDR1 and CDR2 (germline): ENHRY, SYGVKD. CDR3 region: CAISESPPGTGPPRRYTF. The CDR3 DNA sequence: TGTGCCATCAGTGAGTCACCCCCCGGGACAGGCCCCCCCCGCCGCTACACCTTC.

CDR3 region: CSVVTGTGELFF. As DNA, the CDR3 is TGCAGCGTTGTGACTGGGACCGGGGAGCTGTTTTTT. This chain connects TRBV29-1 to TRBJ2-2, with unresolved D. There are 12 residues in the CDR3. From germline, CDR1 is SQVTM and CDR2 ANQGSEA. Deletions cut 4 bases from V and 5 bases from J, with 8 bases between.

The chain couples TRBV6-5 to TRBJ2-2; 8 nucleotides agree with TRBD2. CDR1 MNHEY and CDR2 SVGAGI come from the germline V gene. CDR3 length: 15 amino acids. The junction had 5 bases not matched to a gene; V was cut back by 7 bases and J by 1 base. This chain's CDR3 is CASTPREGNTGELFF. CDR3 nucleotides: TGTGCCAGCACCCCCCGGGAGGGGAACACCGGGGAGCTGTTTTTT.

The genes are TRBV7-8 and TRBJ2-1, with TRBD1 as a possible D gene (6 bases). Trimming cost V 5 bases and J 4 bases, with 15 bases left between them. Germline V gene data show CDR1 as SGHVS and CDR2 as FQNEAQ. The CDR3 consists of 15 residues. CDR3 nucleotide sequence: TGTGCCAGCAGCGCCAGACAGGTCTCTTACAATGAGCAGTTCTTC. Amino acids: CASSARQVSYNEQFF.

This clone was detected only once. The chain employs TRBV3-1 (or the pseudogene TRBV3-2) and TRBJ1-1, with TRBD1 matching over 8 bases. CDR1 is LGHDT and CDR2 is YNNKEL in the germline V gene (reference sequence). The V segment lost 1 base and the J segment 11 bases; nucleotides outside the gene matches: 6. The CDR3 consists of 13 residues. The CDR3 nucleotides are TGTGCCAGCAGCCAAGGCCCACAGGGGGTGGCTTTCTTT. Its protein product is CASSQGPQGVAFF.

J is TRBJ1-1 and V is TRBV18, with TRBD1 matching over 8 bases. This CDR3 spans 14 amino acids. Germline loops: CDR1 KGHSH, CDR2 LQKENI. J lost 3 bases, V lost 4 bases, and 4 bases had no gene match. The CDR3 DNA reads TGTGCCAGCTCACTATCGGGACAGGACACTGAAGCTTTCTTT. The encoded protein is CASSLSGQDTEAFF.

V gene TRBV19 combines with J gene TRBJ2-1; no clear D gene. CDR1 is LNHDA, CDR2 SQIVND, per germline (reference sequence). The CDR3 covers 14 residues. The ends were cut back, 2 bases at V and 3 bases at J, with 8 bases in the middle. CDR3: CASSINGYYNEQFF. The CDR3 DNA is TGTGCCAGTAGTATAAACGGGTACTACAATGAGCAGTTCTTC.

This chain links TRBV3-1 (or the pseudogene TRBV3-2) with TRBJ2-2; 11 nucleotides line up with TRBD2. Losses at the gene ends were 4 bases for V and 0 bases for J; bases not matched to a gene: 1. The CDR3 sequence is 16 residues long. CDR1 LGHDT and CDR2 YNNKEL come from the germline V gene (reference sequence). This CDR3 is CASSRLAGTNTGELFF. The CDR3 DNA reads TGTGCCAGCAGCCGACTAGCGGGAACGAACACCGGGGAGCTGTTTTTT.

The gene calls are TRBV25-1 and TRBJ1-3; the match to TRBD1 covers 7 bases. The CDR3 runs to 17 residues. Germline V lookup: CDR1 MGHDK, CDR2 SYGVNS. V was pared by 4 bases and J by 0 bases, with 9 bases of the junction left unmatched. The CDR3: CASSVHGQDDSGNTIYF. In DNA, the CDR3 is TGTGCCAGCAGTGTTCACGGACAGGACGACTCTGGAAACACCATATATTTT.

The chain recombines TRBV3-1 (or the pseudogene TRBV3-2) with TRBJ2-1; TRBD2 agrees at 10 bases. The CDR3 runs 15 residues. Per germline, CDR1 LGHDT and CDR2 YNNKEL (reference sequence). V lost 4 bases and J lost 8; bases outside the gene matches: 8. CDR3 bases: TGTGCCAGCAGCCGGCTAGCGGGAGCTGTTGATGAGCAGTTCTTC. Translating it yields CASSRLAGAVDEQFF.

This clone occurred a few times. This chain joins TRBV18 and TRBJ1-1; the D gene is possibly TRBD1 (5 bases). This CDR3 spans 15 amino acids. With 3 bases removed from V and 6 bases from J, the gap between germline ends came to 17 bases. Germline-derived CDR1 and CDR2 are KGHSH and LQKENI. The CDR3 protein is CASSPLPTGGAEAFF. The CDR3 DNA follows: TGTGCCAGCTCACCCTTACCAACAGGTGGCGCTGAAGCTTTCTTT. The variable domain in full, with the rest retrieved from reference TRBV18 and TRBJ1-1, is NAGVMQNPRHLVRRRGQEARLRCSPMKGHSHVYWYRQLPEEGLKFMVYLQKENIIDESGMPKERFSAEFPKEGPSILRIQQVVRGDSAAYFCASSPLPTGGAEAFFGQGTRLTVV.

Turning to this clone: Distinct nucleotide sequences in the sample also encode this CDR3. The chain combines TRBV9 with TRBJ2-5, with 8 positions matching TRBD2. V lost 4 bases to trimming and J lost 5 bases; unmatched junction nucleotides: 7. There are 14 residues in the CDR3. The germline V gene has CDR1 SGDLS and CDR2 YYNGEE. CDR3 protein: CASSPPGGWETQYF. CDR3 coding DNA: TGTGCCAGCAGCCCGCCGGGGGGGTGGGAGACCCAGTACTTC.

The J gene is TRBJ1-5, the V gene TRBV5-5, with D possibly matching TRBD1 (5 bases). V was clipped by 4 bases and J by 9 bases, with 14 bases between them. The CDR3 is 13 amino acids. CDR1 and CDR2 from the germline V gene are SGHKS and YYEKEE (reference sequence). CDR3 in DNA: TGTGCCAGCAGCGACCTTTGGGGCCGGCCCCAGCATTTT. This encodes CASSDLWGRPQHF.

The V and J genes are TRBV5-1 and TRBJ1-3; perhaps TRBD1 as D (5 bases). This CDR3 is 14 amino acids long. Germline CDR1 reads SGHRS; CDR2 reads YFSETQ. With 5 bases removed from V and 0 bases from J, the gap between germline ends came to 9 bases. CDR3 loop: CASRTDHSGNTIYF. The CDR3 DNA reads as TGCGCCAGCAGGACAGACCACTCTGGAAACACCATATATTTT.

This sequence joins TRBV29-1 and TRBJ2-7; 9 bases map to TRBD1. The ends lost 7 bases at V and 0 bases at J; junction bases unmatched: 7. The CDR3 consists of 14 residues. The germline CDR1 and CDR2 sequences are SQVTM and ANQGSEA. The chain's CDR3 is CSAGGQGSSYEQYF. The DNA for the CDR3 is TGCAGCGCCGGGGGACAGGGAAGCTCCTACGAGCAGTACTTC.

The genes are TRBV3-1 (or the pseudogene TRBV3-2) and TRBJ1-1, with 8 bases fitting TRBD1. In germline, CDR1 is LGHDT, CDR2 YNNKEL (reference sequence). The CDR3 covers 16 residues. V shed 8 bases and J 1 base; nucleotides not matched to a gene: 12. This chain's CDR3 is CASHPTLQGANTEAFF. In DNA, the CDR3 is TGTGCCAGCCACCCTACCCTCCAGGGGGCGAACACTGAAGCTTTCTTT.

The chain carries TRBV6-5 and TRBJ2-7; TRBD2 matches 7 bases. CDR1 is MNHEY, CDR2 SVGAGI, per germline. J was trimmed by 6 bases and V by 0 bases; bases with no gene match: 5. The CDR3 totals 14 residues. The CDR3 region has the DNA TGTGCCAGCAGTTACTCGATGCGGGGGTTCGAGCAGTACTTC. It codes for CASSYSMRGFEQYF.